Shown below are 23 T cell receptor beta chains from a single sample sequenced in a study of sequential checkpoint blockade in melanoma. Described treatment: randomized to nivolumab then ipilimumab (arm A) or the reverse (arm B). Sequencing used immunoSEQ multiplex PCR; TCRdb keeps in-frame clones, though not all of them. This sample has around 19,000 clones, with 65% to 85% found just once. The sequenced sample was tumor tissue (inferred from file names), obtained from a patient given nivolumab and ipilimumab in sequence. The receptors stem from a human donor with melanoma.

V is TRBV7-6 and J is TRBJ2-3; 9 bases line up with TRBD2. The CDR3 totals 14 residues. The V gene's germline CDR1 is SGHVS and CDR2 FNYEAQ. Trimming at V came to 4 bases and at J to 2 bases, leaving 1 base not matched to a gene. CDR3 in amino acids: CASSSSGATDTQYF. In DNA, the CDR3 is TGTGCCAGCAGCTCTAGCGGGGCCACAGATACGCAGTATTTT.

The chain joins TRBV2 to TRBJ2-1; D is ambiguous. Germline CDR1 SNHLY, CDR2 FYNNEI. Trimming cost V 4 bases and J 0 bases, with 7 bases left between them. This CDR3 is built from 14 residues. For the CDR3, the DNA is TGTGCCAGCAGTGGGGGAAGCTCCTACAATGAGCAGTTCTTC. Translating it yields CASSGGSSYNEQFF.

The chain carries TRBV6-8 and TRBJ1-4; 7 nucleotides match TRBD1. Trimming removed 10 bases from V and 3 bases from J; junction bases left unmatched: 11. Germline V CDR1 and CDR2: MNHGY, SAAAGT. The CDR3 totals 15 residues. The CDR3 DNA reads as TGTGCCATCAAGGCAGGGGGAGATGCTAATGAAAAACTGTTTTTT. This codes for CAIKAGGDANEKLFF.

J is TRBJ2-7 and V is TRBV11-3, with D unclear. Germline V gives CDR1 SGHNT, CDR2 YENEEA. Deletions cut 1 base from V and 6 bases from J, with 13 bases between. This CDR3 spans 14 amino acids. CDR3 sequence reads: CASSLVFDTAEQYF. DNA of the CDR3: TGTGCCAGCAGCTTAGTTTTCGACACCGCCGAGCAGTACTTC.

This rearrangement joins TRBV6-7 to TRBJ2-2, with D perhaps TRBD2 (5 bases). TRBV6-7 counts as an open reading frame of uncertain function. V was clipped by 7 bases and J by 3 bases, with 15 bases between them. The CDR3 has 15 residues. This CDR3 is CASIDSREYTGELFF. The CDR3 nucleotides are TGTGCCAGCATCGACTCTAGGGAGTACACCGGGGAGCTGTTTTTT.

About this clone itself: Other nucleotide sequences in the sample specify the same CDR3. The genes are TRBV6-8 and TRBJ1-1; no clear D gene. The CDR3 extends over 15 amino acids. V was shortened by 5 bases and J by 6 bases, with 19 bases between the two germline ends. Looked up from germline, CDR1 is MNHGY and CDR2 is SAAAGT. The CDR3 sequence: CASSDGRGLVAEAFF. CDR3 DNA: TGTGCCAGCAGTGATGGGAGAGGGCTGGTCGCTGAAGCTTTCTTT.

The J gene is TRBJ2-3, the V gene TRBV7-6; TRBD1 might be the D (5 bases). Trimming removed 3 bases from V and 3 bases from J, with 13 bases in between. There are 15 residues in the CDR3. In germline, CDR1 is SGHVS, CDR2 FNYEAQ. CDR3 in DNA: TGTGCCAGCAGCTTGGGGCAGGGTTTGACAGATACGCAGTATTTT. This sequence encodes CASSLGQGLTDTQYF.

The rearrangement joins TRBV30 to TRBJ2-3, with TRBD2 matching over 7 bases. CDR3 length equals 15 residues. The germline V gene has CDR1 GTSNPN and CDR2 SVGIG (reference sequence). V shed 2 bases and J 4 bases; nucleotides not matched to a gene: 9. The CDR3 spells CAWSQTGGLADTQYF. CDR3 nucleotide sequence: TGTGCCTGGAGTCAAACGGGAGGTCTAGCAGATACGCAGTATTTT.

V gene TRBV30 combines with J gene TRBJ2-7; 10 bases fit TRBD1. CDR3 length equals 14 residues. The germline gives CDR1 GTSNPN, CDR2 SVGIG (reference sequence). The V and J ends lost 3 bases and 3 bases, in that order; junction bases with no gene match: 5. In DNA, the CDR3 is TGTGCCTGGAGATCCCGGGACAGGGGCTACGAGCAGTACTTC. This sequence encodes CAWRSRDRGYEQYF.

This clone was observed a handful of times. CDR3 DNA: TGTGCCAGCAGCTTGGTATTTGAAAGAGGCACTGAAGCTTTCTTT. It encodes CASSLVFERGTEAFF. The chain recombines TRBV11-3 with TRBJ1-1; D gene ambiguous. CDR1 is SGHNT, CDR2 YENEEA, per germline. This CDR3 is built from 15 residues. Trimming left V 3 bases short and J 4 bases short, with 15 bases between.

The chain has TRBV18 and TRBJ1-5; 8 bases are a match to TRBD1. The CDR3 spans 15 residues. Germline V gene lookup returns CDR1 KGHSH and CDR2 LQKENI. Losses at the gene ends were 3 bases for V and 2 bases for J; bases not matched to a gene: 3. The CDR3 DNA is TGTGCCAGCTCACCGACAGGGGACGGCAATCAGCCCCAGCATTTT. The encoded protein is CASSPTGDGNQPQHF.

This clone was seen a few times. This sequence joins TRBV5-1 and TRBJ2-3, with unresolved D. Trimming shortened V by 0 bases and J by 6 bases, and 11 bases separated the two germline ends. The CDR3 is 14 amino acids. Germline loops: CDR1 SGHRS, CDR2 YFSETQ. The CDR3 loop reads CASSLEGAADTQYF. The CDR3 coding sequence is TGCGCCAGCAGCTTGGAGGGCGCGGCGGATACGCAGTATTTT. Based on the CDR3 plus reference TRBV5-1 and TRBJ2-3, the full variable domain is KAGVTQTPRYLIKTRGQQVTLSCSPISGHRSVSWYQQTPGQGLQFLFEYFSETQRNKGNFPGRFSGRQFSNSRSEMNVSTLELGDSALYLCASSLEGAADTQYFGPGTRLTVL.

This sequence joins TRBV11-3 and TRBJ2-7; D might be TRBD2 (6 bases). The germline CDR1 and CDR2 sequences are SGHNT and YENEEA. Trimming removed 0 bases from V and 3 bases from J, with 12 bases in between. The CDR3 sequence is 15 residues long. CDR3 in DNA: TGTGCCAGCAGCTTAGACTTGACTAGTTTCTACGAGCAGTACTTC. This encodes CASSLDLTSFYEQYF.

The V and J genes are TRBV12-5 and TRBJ2-5; the D gene is possibly TRBD1 (6 bases). Looked up from germline, CDR1 is LGHNT and CDR2 is FRNRAP. The CDR3 is made up of 13 amino acids. CDR3 DNA sequence: TGTGCCAGCACCCAGGGGTACCAAGAGACCCAGTACTTC. Translated: CASTQGYQETQYF.

Regarding this clone: One end of the junction does not line up with germline, which may come from a read error. The chain links TRBV11-3 to TRBJ2-2; D ambiguous. Germline CDR1 is SGHNT and CDR2 is YENEEA. CDR3 length: 17 amino acids. As DNA, the CDR3 is TGTGCCAGCAGGCCCAATATCGGACCCCAGAACACCGGTGAGCTGTTTTTT. Translation gives CASRPNIGPQNTGELFF.

The CDR3 DNA reads TGTGCCAGTTCCTTAGGGGACTACGAGCAGTACTTC. Its translation: CASSLGDYEQYF. This rearrangement joins TRBV6-8 to TRBJ2-7, with D possibly TRBD1 on 5 matching bases. The germline gives CDR1 MNHGY, CDR2 SAAAGT. The CDR3 length is 12 residues. V dropped 9 bases and J dropped 3 bases, with 12 bases sitting between them.

V and J are TRBV9 and TRBJ1-1, with D perhaps TRBD1 (6 bases). Trimming shortened V by 9 bases and J by 0 bases, and 12 bases separated the two germline ends. Looked up from germline, CDR1 is SGDLS and CDR2 is YYNGEE. This CDR3 region has 13 residues. CDR3 coding DNA: TGTGCCACTAGCTGGGGGCTGAACACTGAAGCTTTCTTT. This translates into CATSWGLNTEAFF.

This clone was seen only once. The V gene is TRBV19, the J gene TRBJ1-5; 7 bases fit TRBD1. The germline gives CDR1 LNHDA, CDR2 SQIVND (reference sequence). Losses at the gene ends were 6 bases for V and 0 bases for J; bases not matched to a gene: 5. This CDR3 has 15 amino acids. CDR3 amino acids: CASRTGTYSNQPQHF. The CDR3 DNA is TGTGCCAGTAGGACAGGGACCTATAGCAATCAGCCCCAGCATTTT.

This chain uses TRBV30 with TRBJ2-7; a weak D match, TRBD1 (5 bases). The V gene's germline CDR1 is GTSNPN and CDR2 SVGIG (reference sequence). V gave up 0 bases and J gave up 6 bases, with 9 bases separating them. CDR3 length: 12 amino acids. As DNA, the CDR3 is TGTGCCTGGAGTGTATCTGGGGCCGAGCAGTACTTC. Encoded protein: CAWSVSGAEQYF.

V usage is TRBV6-8 and J usage is TRBJ2-2; D not resolved. Trimming took 6 bases from V and 4 from J, leaving 9 bases between them. Germline V lookup: CDR1 MNHGY, CDR2 SAAAGT. The CDR3 is 13 residues long. The CDR3 DNA reads TGTGCCAGCAGCCTTCTTGTCACCGGGGAGCTGTTTTTT. Its protein is CASSLLVTGELFF.

This clone has only a few counts. The rearrangement links TRBV28 to TRBJ1-4, with 7 bases lining up with TRBD1. Germline V gene lookup returns CDR1 MDHEN and CDR2 SYDVKM. V dropped 6 bases and J dropped 5; count of bases not matched to a gene: 3. This CDR3 region has 13 residues. Here the CDR3 DNA reads TGTGCCAGCAGGGACAGGAGAAATGAAAAACTGTTTTTT. Translated: CASRDRRNEKLFF.

The rearrangement links TRBV12-5 to TRBJ2-4, with a tentative D call TRBD1 (6 bases). Germline assignment: CDR1 LGHNT and CDR2 FRNRAP. CDR3 size: 17 residues. The V gene lost 6 bases and the J gene lost 0 bases, with 18 bases spanning the gap. CDR3 in DNA: TGTGCTAGTGGCCTACAGGACAGTAATCTAGCCAAAAACATTCAGTACTTC. It is translated as CASGLQDSNLAKNIQYF.

There are a few counts of this clone. The chain recombines TRBV9 with TRBJ1-1; D call uncertain. CDR1 and CDR2 from the germline V gene are SGDLS and YYNGEE. V lost 4 bases and J 8 bases, leaving 12 bases between the germline ends. This CDR3 region has 12 residues. The CDR3 sequence: CASSPKITEAFF. The DNA of the CDR3 is TGTGCCAGCAGCCCCAAAATCACGGAAGCTTTCTTT.